The 21 T cell receptor beta chains below all came from one sample that was sequenced in a study of blood T cells in healthy people across ages. The use of a sample-barcoded 5' primer and a J-beta primer mix characterized a second PCR of 7 to 11 cycles. MiXCR, run by TCRdb on the 5' RACE reads, gives a single entry per CDR3 protein. The data contain about 760,000 distinct CDR3 sequences, 25% of them singletons. These same data were also listed under a study on T cells of mothers and their children.

The sequenced material came from blood. All receptors come from a boy aged 10-17 years in good health.

This clonotype was observed a few times. A read error may account for a junction end that differs from germline. The chain is built from TRBV29-1 and TRBJ2-5, with TRBD1 matching over 10 bases. CDR1 is SQVTM, CDR2 ANQGSEA, per germline. The length of the CDR3 is 10 residues. CDR3 amino acids: CSVGRDRGIF. CDR3 in DNA: TGCAGCGTTGGACGGGACAGGGGTATCTTC.

This sequence joins TRBV24-1 and TRBJ2-2; D is unresolved. There are 12 residues in the CDR3. In germline, CDR1 is KGHDR, CDR2 SFDVKD. Trimming shortened V by 1 base and J by 7 bases, and 3 bases separated the two germline ends. CDR3 loop: CATSDFVGELFF. CDR3 bases: TGTGCCACCAGTGATTTCGTCGGGGAGCTGTTTTTT.

This clonotype was counted only a few times. This chain links TRBV14 with TRBJ1-3; D is perhaps TRBD1 (5 bases). The V end was cut by 1 base, the J end by 7 bases, with 14 bases between. The germline gives CDR1 SGHDN, CDR2 FVKESK. This CDR3 has 15 amino acids. CDR3 amino acids: CASSQVPGSGNTIYF. The CDR3 nucleotides are TGTGCCAGCAGCCAAGTTCCAGGGTCAGGGAACACCATATATTTT.

The rearrangement links TRBV19 to TRBJ1-1; 8 bases are shared with TRBD1. Trimming took 5 bases from V and 0 from J; bases not matched to a gene: 8. This CDR3 is built from 16 residues. Germline lookup yields CDR1 LNHDA and CDR2 SQIVND (reference sequence). The CDR3 protein is CASSFGRGLMNTEAFF. The CDR3 nucleotides read TGTGCCAGTAGTTTTGGCAGGGGGCTGATGAACACTGAAGCTTTCTTT.

Only a few counts were recorded for this clonotype. V and J are TRBV4-2 and TRBJ2-7, with TRBD1 matching over 9 bases. Germline V lookup: CDR1 LGHNA, CDR2 YNFKEQ. V gave up 3 bases and J gave up 4 bases; unmatched junction bases: 7. The length of the CDR3 is 15 residues. The CDR3 DNA is TGTGCCAGCAGCCAGGAGATACAGGGGGCGTACGAGCAGTACTTC. Its translation: CASSQEIQGAYEQYF.

Concerning this clonotype: An end of the junction differs from the germline gene, which may be a read error. V and J are TRBV12-3 or TRBV12-4 and TRBJ1-1; D is undetermined. The CDR3 is 14 amino acids. The CDR3 coding sequence is TGTGCCAGCAGTTTTCAGGCGGAGAACACTGACGCTTTCTTT. Its translation is CASSFQAENTDAFF.

This clonotype turned up a few times. This chain joins TRBV2 and TRBJ1-2; D remains ambiguous. V was clipped by 5 bases and J by 2 bases, with 12 bases between them. The CDR3 runs to 14 residues. The germline CDR1 and CDR2 sequences are SNHLY and FYNNEI. The CDR3 protein is CASSLDLENYGYTF. The CDR3 DNA sequence: TGTGCCAGCAGTTTAGACCTGGAGAACTATGGCTACACCTTC.

This clonotype was seen more than once but under ten times. This chain links TRBV5-1 with TRBJ2-5; D may be TRBD2 (5 bases). Trimming removed 2 bases from V and 1 base from J, with 9 bases in between. Germline CDR1 and CDR2: SGHRS and YFSETQ. The CDR3 is 14 residues long. The CDR3 DNA sequence: TGCGCCAGCAGCTTAGCGGAGCTCCAAGAGACCCAGTACTTC. Protein product: CASSLAELQETQYF. Combining the CDR3 with reference TRBV5-1 and TRBJ2-5 gives the whole variable domain KAGVTQTPRYLIKTRGQQVTLSCSPISGHRSVSWYQQTPGQGLQFLFEYFSETQRNKGNFPGRFSGRQFSNSRSEMNVSTLELGDSALYLCASSLAELQETQYFGPGTRLLVL.

The CDR3 reads CSAASGLAGEGEQFF. DNA for the CDR3: TGCAGTGCAGCATCCGGACTAGCGGGAGAGGGAGAGCAGTTCTTC. The chain uses TRBV20-1 and TRBJ2-1; 13 nucleotides match TRBD2. The CDR3 is made up of 15 amino acids. The germline CDR1 and CDR2 sequences are DFQATT and SNEGSKA (reference sequence). J gave up 10 bases and V 6 bases, and 12 bases lay outside the gene matches.

This clonotype has just a few counts. V gene TRBV4-3 combines with J gene TRBJ1-2; D is unresolved. The CDR3 has 13 amino acids. Germline CDR1 is LGHNA and CDR2 is YSLEER. V was clipped by 0 bases and J by 5 bases, with 7 bases between them. DNA of the CDR3: TGCGCCAGCAGCCAAGATCCGGTATATGGCTACACCTTC. Amino acid sequence: CASSQDPVYGYTF.

This clonotype has only a few counts. The chain employs TRBV20-1 and TRBJ2-2; a possible D gene is TRBD2 (5 bases). The V gene's germline CDR1 is DFQATT and CDR2 SNEGSKA (reference sequence). This CDR3 is built from 15 residues. V gave up 0 bases and J gave up 6 bases, with 14 bases separating them. CDR3 DNA: TGCAGTGCTAGAGAGGGAATAGCGTTTGCCGGGGAGCTGTTTTTT. This encodes CSAREGIAFAGELFF.

This clonotype has a handful of counts. This chain connects TRBV14 to TRBJ2-2, with TRBD1 identical over 7 bases. V trimming: 1 base; J trimming: 4 bases; junction bases outside the gene matches: 6. Per germline, CDR1 SGHDN and CDR2 FVKESK. The CDR3 runs to 16 residues. The DNA of the CDR3 is TGTGCCAGCAGCCAAGTAAGAGGGGGCGGCACCGGGGAGCTGTTTTTT. Its protein is CASSQVRGGGTGELFF.

In this sample, this clonotype turned up once. The chain is built from TRBV20-1 and TRBJ1-1, with 9 bases identical to TRBD1. This CDR3 has 14 residues. The J segment lost 3 bases and the V segment lost 5 bases, leaving 7 bases of the junction unmatched. CDR1 is DFQATT and CDR2 is SNEGSKA in the germline V gene (reference sequence). The DNA for the CDR3 is TGCAGTGCTCTTACAGGGGGCGGACACACTGAAGCTTTCTTT. This encodes CSALTGGGHTEAFF.

V and J are TRBV6-5 and TRBJ2-5; 8 bases are shared with TRBD2. The closer fit of TRBJ2-1 to the DNA end suggests the J call may be wrong. The length of the CDR3 is 16 residues. Looked up from germline, CDR1 is MNHEY and CDR2 is SVGAGI. The CDR3 loop is CASSYSAGVTYNEQFF. CDR3 nucleotide sequence: TGTGCCAGCAGTTACTCAGCGGGAGTCACCTACAATGAGCAGTTCTTC.

The rearrangement uses TRBV5-1 and TRBJ2-1; D may be TRBD2 (5 bases). Germline loops: CDR1 SGHRS, CDR2 YFSETQ. The V end lost 0 bases, the J end lost 8 bases, and 15 bases lay between the germline ends. This CDR3 region has 15 residues. The CDR3 nucleotides read TGCGCCAGCAGCTTGGATGGACTCTCTGGGGATGAGCAGTTCTTC. Translation gives CASSLDGLSGDEQFF.

The chain recombines TRBV4-1 with TRBJ2-5, with D hard to call. The closer fit of TRBJ2-1 to the DNA end suggests the J call may be wrong. In germline, CDR1 is MGHRA, CDR2 YSYEKL. This CDR3 is built from 17 residues. The CDR3 loop reads CASSQEVSPRVWNEQFF. CDR3 nucleotides: TGCGCCAGCAGCCAAGAAGTTAGCCCCCGGGTTTGGAATGAGCAGTTCTTC.

The chain recombines TRBV2 with TRBJ1-5; no clear D. The CDR3 is made up of 13 amino acids. The V end lost 5 bases, the J end lost 7 bases, and 12 bases lay between the germline ends. The germline V gene has CDR1 SNHLY and CDR2 FYNNEI. The DNA for the CDR3 is TGTGCCAGCAGTTACGAGGTGGAGCAGCCCCAGCATTTT. Amino acid sequence: CASSYEVEQPQHF.

V usage is TRBV7-2 and J usage is TRBJ2-2; D unclear. This CDR3 spans 12 amino acids. Trimming took 4 bases from V and 6 from J, leaving 6 bases between them. Germline values: CDR1 SGHTA, CDR2 FQGNSA. CDR3 in amino acids: CASSYLAGELFF. The CDR3 DNA is TGTGCCAGCAGCTACCTCGCCGGGGAGCTGTTTTTT.

This clonotype occurred a few times. This rearrangement joins TRBV7-8 to TRBJ2-7; D is uncertain. This CDR3 region has 16 residues. CDR1 is SGHVS and CDR2 is FQNEAQ in the germline V gene. The V end lost 2 bases, the J end lost 0 bases, and 14 bases lay between the germline ends. CDR3 nucleotide sequence: TGTGCCAGCAGCTTATCGGGCAATATACGCTCCTACGAGCAGTACTTC. Translated: CASSLSGNIRSYEQYF.

This clonotype has more than one count but fewer than ten. This chain links TRBV24-1 with TRBJ2-3; perhaps TRBD2 as D (5 bases). CDR1 is KGHDR, CDR2 SFDVKD, per germline. The CDR3 runs to 13 residues. Trimming stripped 3 bases from V and 10 bases from J, with 13 bases between. The CDR3 region is CATSDGPRGSQYF. The CDR3 DNA follows: TGTGCCACCAGTGATGGGCCTAGAGGGTCGCAGTATTTT.

This clonotype was detected only a few times. V gene TRBV3-1 combines with J gene TRBJ1-2; D call uncertain. The V gene's germline CDR1 is LGHDT and CDR2 YNNKEL (reference sequence). The CDR3 runs 12 residues. V dropped 1 base and J dropped 10 bases, with 10 bases sitting between them. CDR3 protein: CASSQALMAYTF. The CDR3 DNA follows: TGTGCCAGCAGCCAAGCACTGATGGCCTACACCTTC.